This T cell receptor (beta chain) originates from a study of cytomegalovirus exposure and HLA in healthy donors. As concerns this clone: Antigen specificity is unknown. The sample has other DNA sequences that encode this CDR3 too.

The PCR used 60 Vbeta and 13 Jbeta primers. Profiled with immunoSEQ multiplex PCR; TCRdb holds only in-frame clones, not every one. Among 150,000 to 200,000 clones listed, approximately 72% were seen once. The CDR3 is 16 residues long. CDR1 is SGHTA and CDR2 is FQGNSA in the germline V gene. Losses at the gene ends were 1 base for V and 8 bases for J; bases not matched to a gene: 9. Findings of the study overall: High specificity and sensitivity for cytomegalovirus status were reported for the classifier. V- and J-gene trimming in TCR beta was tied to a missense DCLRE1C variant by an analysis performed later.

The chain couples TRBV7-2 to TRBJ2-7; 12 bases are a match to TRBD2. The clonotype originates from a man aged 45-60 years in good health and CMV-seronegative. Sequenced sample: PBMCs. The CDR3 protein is CASSLESTSGGFKQYF. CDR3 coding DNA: TGTGCCAGCAGCTTAGAATCGACTAGCGGGGGATTTAAGCAGTACTTC.